This T cell receptor beta chain comes out of a study of early T cells in non-severe SARS-CoV-2 infection. Study-level information: Chains were unpaired, as sequencing was done on bulk RNA from unsorted whole blood. Study-wide points: Clonotype matching in VDJdb favored anti-spike CD8 responses and did not capture private and CD4 specificities.

This clonotype was seen many times. Its antigen is not identified. Researchers attached unique molecular identifiers to individual cDNA molecules. TCRdb itself ran the 5' RACE reads through MiXCR, one entry per CDR3 protein. The sample contains about 48,000 distinct CDR3 sequences, approximately 7.6% of which appear only once. V shed 2 bases, J shed 3 bases, and the junction held 11 bases outside the gene matches. This CDR3 is built from 16 residues. In germline, CDR1 is SQVTM, CDR2 ANQGSEA. This rearrangement joins TRBV29-1 to TRBJ2-3, with TRBD2 matching 7 bases. Sequenced material: whole blood. This TCR came from an adult who was a healthcare worker with PCR-confirmed SARS-CoV-2 infection or an uninfected control (not recorded which). CDR3 residues: CSVESRGGERTDTQYF. CDR3 nucleotide sequence: TGCAGCGTTGAATCTCGGGGAGGGGAACGTACAGATACGCAGTATTTT.